This record covers a single T cell receptor (beta chain). This entry is derived from a study of T cells in Graves' hyperthyroidism and ophthalmopathy. Study background: Peripheral blood was obtained at initial diagnosis, preceding any treatment.

CDR1 is MDHEN and CDR2 is SYDVKM in the germline V gene. Trimming took off 7 bases at V and 5 bases at J, with 16 bases between the two ends. This CDR3 is 14 amino acids long. Investigators excluded patients with uncontrolled infection, other autoimmune disease, pregnancy or lactation. Extraction of PBMCs used roughly 9.4 ml of fresh peripheral blood. The CDR3 regions of TCR beta were amplified from RNA transcripts. The HTBI primer set drove a first-round RT-PCR of the TCR CDR3. TCRdb redid the calling of the multiplex PCR reads with MiXCR, one entry per CDR3 protein. The table includes more than 450,000 distinct CDR3 sequences, approximately 20% detected once.

Sample: blood. The sequence was collected from a man in his forties with Graves' ophthalmopathy. This chain uses TRBV28 with TRBJ2-3, with D maybe TRBD2 (6 bases). CDR3 in DNA: TGTGCCAGCACAAGGACTTGGAGGGGAGATACGCAGTATTTT. Encoded protein: CASTRTWRGDTQYF.